The 22 T cell receptor beta chains below were found in one sample sequenced in a study of CD8 T cells in Susac syndrome. An input of roughly 0.5 to 1 ug of RNA was subjected to reverse transcription using random hexamers. TCRdb re-analysed the immunoSEQ multiplex PCR reads in MiXCR, keeping a single row per CDR3 protein. Here the sample spans some 200,000 distinct CDR3 sequences, about 95% being singletons. Material: CD4+ T cells from PBMCs. All receptors derive from a human donor in good health.

This chain uses TRBV18 with TRBJ2-5, with 8 bases aligning to TRBD1. The trim removed 5 bases at V and 5 bases at J, leaving 4 bases unmatched. The CDR3 loop spans 13 amino acids. CDR1 and CDR2 from the germline V gene are KGHSH and LQKENI. CDR3 region: CASSADRGETQYF. In DNA, the CDR3 is TGTGCCAGCTCAGCAGACAGGGGTGAGACCCAGTACTTC.

This clonotype was picked up many times. The chain has TRBV2 and TRBJ1-5; tentatively, D is TRBD1 (5 bases). With 9 bases removed from V and 1 base from J, the gap between germline ends came to 10 bases. CDR1 is SNHLY and CDR2 is FYNNEI in the germline V gene. The CDR3 length is 13 residues. CDR3 in amino acids: CASSRDSNQPQHF. As DNA, the CDR3 is TGTGCCAGTTCCCGGGACAGCAATCAGCCCCAGCATTTT.

The chain is built from TRBV29-1 and TRBJ1-4; maybe TRBD1 (5 bases). The CDR3 extends over 14 amino acids. The germline V and J ends were trimmed by 5 bases and 8 bases, with 18 bases remaining between them. Germline V CDR1 and CDR2: SQVTM, ANQGSEA. CDR3 loop: CSVKGPGSNEKLFF. CDR3 nucleotides: TGCAGCGTTAAGGGTCCAGGGAGTAACGAAAAACTGTTTTTT.

The rearrangement links TRBV5-1 to TRBJ2-1, with D unclear. Trimming shortened V by 0 bases and J by 15 bases, and 16 bases separated the two germline ends. CDR3 length equals 13 residues. In germline, CDR1 is SGHRS, CDR2 YFSETQ. The CDR3 DNA sequence: TGCGCCAGCAGCTTGGAGTCTCGGTACCCGCCGTTCTTC. As protein: CASSLESRYPPFF.

This CDR3 reads CSGSGENEQFF. The CDR3 nucleotides read TGCAGCGGTTCCGGAGAAAATGAGCAGTTCTTC. This chain joins TRBV29-1 and TRBJ2-1; D is unresolved. This CDR3 is 11 amino acids long. Germline CDR1 reads SQVTM; CDR2 reads ANQGSEA. The germline V and J ends were trimmed by 7 bases and 7 bases, with 11 bases remaining between them.

This chain links TRBV5-1 with TRBJ2-1; D uncertain. The CDR3 consists of 13 residues. The germline CDR1 and CDR2 sequences are SGHRS and YFSETQ. V was cut by 4 bases and J by 6 bases, with 11 bases left in between. The CDR3 reads CASSLPDGNEQFF. As DNA, the CDR3 is TGCGCCAGCAGCCTGCCGGACGGCAATGAGCAGTTCTTC.

J is TRBJ2-1 and V is TRBV7-2, with a weak D call TRBD2 (6 bases). V was shortened by 5 bases and J by 8 bases, with 19 bases between the two germline ends. The CDR3 is made up of 15 amino acids. Germline V gene sequence: CDR1 SGHTA, CDR2 FQGNSA. The CDR3 is CASSRLVEGLYEQFF. The DNA of the CDR3 is TGTGCCAGCAGCCGACTAGTGGAGGGGCTCTATGAGCAGTTCTTC.

The gene calls are TRBV7-9 and TRBJ2-3, with D possibly being TRBD2 (5 bases). The CDR3 consists of 16 residues. CDR1 and CDR2 from the germline V gene are SEHNR and FQNEAQ (reference sequence). V shed 3 bases and J shed 4 bases, with 17 bases lying between them. The CDR3 nucleotides are TGTGCCAGCAGCTTTTCTAGCTTGTACATGGCAGATACGCAGTATTTT. Translating gives CASSFSSLYMADTQYF.

This clonotype has more than one count but fewer than ten. This chain connects TRBV3-1 to TRBJ2-7; possibly TRBD2 for D (6 bases). The V end was cut by 4 bases, the J end by 2 bases, with 12 bases between. Germline assignment: CDR1 LGHDT and CDR2 YNNKEL (reference sequence). The CDR3 runs to 14 residues. The CDR3 sequence: CASSRWGEPYEQYF. CDR3 nucleotides: TGTGCCAGCAGCCGATGGGGGGAGCCCTACGAGCAGTACTTC.

This chain joins TRBV20-1 and TRBJ2-5; D may match TRBD1 or TRBD2 (5 bases each). In germline, CDR1 is DFQATT, CDR2 SNEGSKA (reference sequence). Trimming removed 4 bases from V and 4 bases from J, with 16 bases in between. The CDR3 has 14 residues. The CDR3 nucleotides are TGCAGTGCTACCCGGGACCAGCCTGCAGAGACCCAGTACTTC. Amino acids: CSATRDQPAETQYF.

The CDR3 protein is CSAPHSYTGELFF. CDR3 coding DNA: TGCAGTGCCCCCCACTCGTACACCGGGGAGCTGTTTTTT. The chain is built from TRBV20-1 and TRBJ2-2, with no clear D. The CDR3 totals 13 residues. Germline V CDR1 and CDR2: DFQATT, SNEGSKA (reference sequence). Trimming took 6 bases from V and 3 from J, leaving 11 bases between them.

CDR3: CASSSTGGRQPQHF. As DNA, the CDR3 is TGTGCCAGCAGTTCGACAGGGGGGCGTCAGCCCCAGCATTTT. The genes are TRBV28 and TRBJ1-5, with TRBD1 matching over 9 bases. The CDR3 spans 14 residues. From germline, CDR1 is MDHEN and CDR2 SYDVKM. The ends lost 4 bases at V and 6 bases at J; junction bases unmatched: 4.

The rearrangement joins TRBV15 to TRBJ1-2; 7 positions match TRBD1. This CDR3 contains 15 residues. Germline V gene sequence: CDR1 LNHNV, CDR2 YYDKDF (reference sequence). V was pared by 5 bases and J by 4 bases, with 10 bases of the junction left unmatched. DNA for the CDR3: TGTGCCACCAGCCGAAGGGCAGGGGGATCCTATGGCTACACCTTC. It is translated as CATSRRAGGSYGYTF.

The chain joins TRBV11-2 to TRBJ2-5; 12 positions agree with TRBD2. V lost 5 bases, J lost 2 bases, and 18 bases stayed unmatched. The CDR3 spans 20 residues. Germline V gene sequence: CDR1 SGHAT, CDR2 FQNNGV. CDR3: CASSPLHRLAGEVRQETQYF. The CDR3 DNA reads as TGTGCCAGCAGCCCATTGCACCGACTAGCGGGAGAAGTAAGGCAAGAGACCCAGTACTTC. The full variable domain, in which reference TRBV11-2 and TRBJ2-5 provide the parts outside the CDR3, is EAGVAQSPRYKIIEKRQSVAFWCNPISGHATLYWYQQILGQGPKLLIQFQNNGVVDDSQLPKDRFSAERLKGVDSTLKIQPAKLEDSAVYLCASSPLHRLAGEVRQETQYFGPGTRLLVL.

The chain couples TRBV4-2 to TRBJ2-7; D not certain. This CDR3 contains 16 residues. Per the germline V gene, CDR1 is LGHNA and CDR2 is YNFKEQ. Trimming removed 2 bases at V and 0 bases at J, with 14 bases between. CDR3 DNA sequence: TGTGCCAGCAGCCAATGGAAGGAAGGGCTCTCCTACGAGCAGTACTTC. Encoded protein: CASSQWKEGLSYEQYF.

The chain links TRBV30 to TRBJ2-1; tentative D call: TRBD2 (5 bases). The CDR3 is 12 amino acids. CDR1 and CDR2 from the germline V gene are GTSNPN and SVGIG (reference sequence). Deletions cut 2 bases from V and 9 bases from J, with 11 bases between. As DNA, the CDR3 is TGTGCCTGGAGTTATGTTGCGGGTGAGCAGTTCTTC. This gives the protein CAWSYVAGEQFF.

The chain recombines TRBV20-1 with TRBJ2-7; perhaps TRBD2 as D (5 bases). The CDR3 spans 13 residues. Germline V gives CDR1 DFQATT, CDR2 SNEGSKA (reference sequence). V lost 2 bases and J 2 bases, leaving 10 bases between the germline ends. This chain's CDR3 is CSARWLAPYEQYF. In DNA, the CDR3 is TGCAGTGCTAGATGGCTAGCCCCCTACGAGCAGTACTTC.

The J gene is TRBJ1-1, the V gene TRBV24-1, with 9 bases that match TRBD1. Germline trimming cut 5 bases from V and 1 base from J; bases unmatched to any gene: 4. Germline V gives CDR1 KGHDR, CDR2 SFDVKD. The CDR3 length is 15 residues. The CDR3 here is CATSAAGQGNTEAFF. DNA of the CDR3: TGTGCCACCAGTGCCGCGGGACAGGGGAACACTGAAGCTTTCTTT.

V gene TRBV29-1 combines with J gene TRBJ1-2; D uncertain. Trimming cost V 5 bases and J 2 bases, with 12 bases left between them. Germline V lookup: CDR1 SQVTM, CDR2 ANQGSEA. The CDR3 is made up of 13 amino acids. The CDR3 is CSVIGGRNYGYTF. The CDR3 DNA reads as TGCAGCGTTATAGGTGGGAGGAACTATGGCTACACCTTC.

This sequence joins TRBV2 and TRBJ2-1; D unclear. Germline CDR1 and CDR2: SNHLY and FYNNEI. V was cut by 8 bases and J by 4 bases, with 9 bases left in between. The CDR3 covers 12 residues. The CDR3 loop reads CASGNTYNEQFF. The CDR3 DNA reads TGTGCCAGCGGGAACACTTACAATGAGCAGTTCTTC.

V and J are TRBV20-1 and TRBJ2-7; either TRBD1 or TRBD2 may supply D (6 bases each). Germline assignment: CDR1 DFQATT and CDR2 SNEGSKA (reference sequence). Trimming stripped 2 bases from V and 7 bases from J, with 12 bases between. There are 12 residues in the CDR3. The CDR3: CSARWGAWEQYF. CDR3 DNA sequence: TGCAGTGCTAGATGGGGGGCGTGGGAGCAGTACTTC.

The chain carries TRBV11-2 and TRBJ1-2, with D possibly being TRBD1 (6 bases). Germline CDR1 and CDR2: SGHAT and FQNNGV. V lost 6 bases, J lost 3 bases, and 17 bases lay in between. This CDR3 is built from 15 residues. The CDR3, as DNA: TGTGCCAGCAGTCCCGGGGTAGGGGGGCACTATGGCTACACCTTC. Residues: CASSPGVGGHYGYTF.